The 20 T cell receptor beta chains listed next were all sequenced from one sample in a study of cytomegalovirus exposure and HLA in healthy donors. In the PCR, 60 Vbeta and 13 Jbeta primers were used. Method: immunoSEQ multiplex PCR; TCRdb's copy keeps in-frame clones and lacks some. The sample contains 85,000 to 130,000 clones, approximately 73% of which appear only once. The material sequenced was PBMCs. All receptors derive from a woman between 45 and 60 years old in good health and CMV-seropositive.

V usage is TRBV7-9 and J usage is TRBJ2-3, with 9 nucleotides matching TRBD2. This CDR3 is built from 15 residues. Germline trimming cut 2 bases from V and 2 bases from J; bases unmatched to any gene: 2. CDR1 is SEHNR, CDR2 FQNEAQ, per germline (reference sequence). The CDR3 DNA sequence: TGTGCCAGCAGCTTAAAGCGGGGGGCCACAGATACGCAGTATTTT. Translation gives CASSLKRGATDTQYF.

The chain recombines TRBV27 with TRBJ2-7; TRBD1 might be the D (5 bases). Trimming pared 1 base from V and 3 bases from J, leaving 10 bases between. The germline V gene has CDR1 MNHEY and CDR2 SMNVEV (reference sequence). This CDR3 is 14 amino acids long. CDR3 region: CASSLYQGSYEQYF. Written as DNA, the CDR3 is TGTGCCAGCAGTTTATACCAGGGTAGCTACGAGCAGTACTTC.

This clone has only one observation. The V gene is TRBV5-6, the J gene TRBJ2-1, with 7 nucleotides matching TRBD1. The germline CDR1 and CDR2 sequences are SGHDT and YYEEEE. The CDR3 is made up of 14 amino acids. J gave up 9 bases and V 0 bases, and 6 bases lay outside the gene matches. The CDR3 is CASSLGTGYGEQFF. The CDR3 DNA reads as TGTGCCAGCAGCTTGGGGACAGGCTACGGTGAGCAGTTCTTC.

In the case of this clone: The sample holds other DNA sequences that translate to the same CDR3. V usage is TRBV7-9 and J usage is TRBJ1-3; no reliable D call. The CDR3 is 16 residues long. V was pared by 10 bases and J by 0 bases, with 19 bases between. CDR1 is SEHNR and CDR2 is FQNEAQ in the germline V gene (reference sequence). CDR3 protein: CATLSPRSISGNTIYF. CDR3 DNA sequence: TGTGCCACTTTATCTCCCAGGTCCATCTCTGGAAACACCATATATTTT.

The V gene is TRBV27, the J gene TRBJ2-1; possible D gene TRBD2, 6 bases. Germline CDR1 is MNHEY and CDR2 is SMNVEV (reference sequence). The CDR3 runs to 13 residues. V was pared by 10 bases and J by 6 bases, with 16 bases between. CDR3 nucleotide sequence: TGTGCCACCACAGCCGGGACTTTCAATGAGCAGTTCTTC. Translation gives CATTAGTFNEQFF.

In DNA, the CDR3 is TGTGCCAGCGGCGGGTTCGCGGGCAATGAGCAGTTCTTC. This sequence encodes CASGGFAGNEQFF. V usage is TRBV2 and J usage is TRBJ2-1; a weak D match, TRBD2 (5 bases). CDR3 length: 13 residues. Germline V CDR1 and CDR2: SNHLY, FYNNEI. V was cut by 8 bases and J by 6 bases, with 14 bases left in between.

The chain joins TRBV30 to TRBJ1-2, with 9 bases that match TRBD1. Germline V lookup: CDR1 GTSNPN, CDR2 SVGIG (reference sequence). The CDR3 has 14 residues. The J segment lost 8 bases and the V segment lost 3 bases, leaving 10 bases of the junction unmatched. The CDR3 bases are TGTGCCTGGAGCCTCTCCGACAGGGGGGACGGCTACACCTTC. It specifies CAWSLSDRGDGYTF.

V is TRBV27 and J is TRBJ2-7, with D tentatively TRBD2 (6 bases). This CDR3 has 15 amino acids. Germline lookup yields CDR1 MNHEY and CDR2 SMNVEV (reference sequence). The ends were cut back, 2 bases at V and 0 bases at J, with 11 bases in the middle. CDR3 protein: CASSLGDSSSYEQYF. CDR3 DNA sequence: TGTGCCAGCAGTTTAGGGGACTCGAGCTCCTACGAGCAGTACTTC.

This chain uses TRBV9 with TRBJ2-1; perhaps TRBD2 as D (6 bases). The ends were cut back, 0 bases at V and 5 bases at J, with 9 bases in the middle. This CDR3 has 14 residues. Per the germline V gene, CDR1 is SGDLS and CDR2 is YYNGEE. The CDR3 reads CASSVGGTDNEQFF. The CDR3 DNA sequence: TGTGCCAGCAGCGTAGGGGGGACTGACAATGAGCAGTTCTTC.

The CDR3 here is CASIRIGRGRAGGYTF. The CDR3 DNA reads as TGTGCCAGCATCCGAATTGGCAGGGGGCGCGCAGGTGGCTACACCTTC. The chain recombines TRBV2 with TRBJ1-2; 8 nucleotides agree with TRBD1. The CDR3 is made up of 16 amino acids. V was clipped by 7 bases and J by 7 bases; unmatched bases: 17. Germline assignment: CDR1 SNHLY and CDR2 FYNNEI.

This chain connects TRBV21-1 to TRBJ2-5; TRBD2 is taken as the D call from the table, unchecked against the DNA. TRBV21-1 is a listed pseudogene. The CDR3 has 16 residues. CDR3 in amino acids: CASSKVGRSGTETQYF. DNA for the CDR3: TGTGCCAGCAGCAAAGTTGGTAGAAGCGGCACAGAGACCCAGTACTTC.

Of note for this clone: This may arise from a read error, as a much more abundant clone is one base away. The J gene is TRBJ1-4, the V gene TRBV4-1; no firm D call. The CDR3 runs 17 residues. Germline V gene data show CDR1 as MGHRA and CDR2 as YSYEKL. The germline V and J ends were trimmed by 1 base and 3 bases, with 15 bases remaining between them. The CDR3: CASSQVAGRRANEKLFF. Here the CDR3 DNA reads TGCGCCAGCAGCCAAGTGGCGGGGAGGAGGGCTAATGAAAAACTGTTTTTT.

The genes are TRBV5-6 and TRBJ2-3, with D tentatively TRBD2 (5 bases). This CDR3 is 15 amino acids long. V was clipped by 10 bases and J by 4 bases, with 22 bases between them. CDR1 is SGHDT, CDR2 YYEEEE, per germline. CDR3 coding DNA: TGTGCCTCCTCCCGAGCGGAGCTAACCCCAGATACGCAGTATTTT. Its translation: CASSRAELTPDTQYF.

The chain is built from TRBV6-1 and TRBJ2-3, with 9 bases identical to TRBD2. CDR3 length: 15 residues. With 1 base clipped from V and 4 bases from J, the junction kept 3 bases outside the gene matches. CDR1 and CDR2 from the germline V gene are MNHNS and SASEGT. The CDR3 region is CASSEVAGVSDTQYF. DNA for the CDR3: TGTGCCAGCAGTGAAGTAGCGGGAGTCTCAGATACGCAGTATTTT.

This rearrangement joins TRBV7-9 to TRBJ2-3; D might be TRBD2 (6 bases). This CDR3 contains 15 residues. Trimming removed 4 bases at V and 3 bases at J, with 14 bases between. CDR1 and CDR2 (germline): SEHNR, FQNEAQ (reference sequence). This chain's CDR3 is CASSSVWRGTDTQYF. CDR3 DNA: TGTGCCAGCAGCTCGGTGTGGAGGGGTACAGATACGCAGTATTTT. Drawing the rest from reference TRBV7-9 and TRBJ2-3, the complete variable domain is DTGVSQNPRHKITKRGQNVTFRCDPISEHNRLYWYRQTLGQGPEFLTYFQNEAQLEKSRLLSDRFSAERPKGSFSTLEIQRTEQGDSAMYLCASSSVWRGTDTQYFGPGTRLTVL.

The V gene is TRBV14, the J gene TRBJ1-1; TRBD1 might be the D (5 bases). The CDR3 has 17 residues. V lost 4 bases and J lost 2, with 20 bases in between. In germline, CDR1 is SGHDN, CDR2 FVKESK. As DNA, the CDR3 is TGTGCCAGCAGCCCTCCCGGGACTCTGGTCCAAAACACTGAAGCTTTCTTT. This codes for CASSPPGTLVQNTEAFF.

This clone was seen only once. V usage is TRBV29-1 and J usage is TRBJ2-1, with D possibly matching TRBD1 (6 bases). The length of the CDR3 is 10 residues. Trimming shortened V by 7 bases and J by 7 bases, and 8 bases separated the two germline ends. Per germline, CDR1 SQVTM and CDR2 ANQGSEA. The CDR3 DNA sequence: TGCAGCGCCGGACAGAATGAGCAGTTCTTC. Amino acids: CSAGQNEQFF.

For the CDR3, the DNA is TGTGCCTGGAGTGTTGGGACAGGGGGAAAGGATGAGCAGTTCTTC. It yields the protein CAWSVGTGGKDEQFF. V gene TRBV30 combines with J gene TRBJ2-1, with TRBD1 matching 11 bases. J gave up 8 bases and V 0 bases, and 6 bases lay outside the gene matches. The CDR3 length is 15 residues. Germline CDR1 and CDR2: GTSNPN and SVGIG (reference sequence).

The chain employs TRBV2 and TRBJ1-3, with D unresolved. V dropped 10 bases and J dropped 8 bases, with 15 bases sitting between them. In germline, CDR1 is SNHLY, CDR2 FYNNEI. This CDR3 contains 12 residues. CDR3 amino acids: CAIQRARDTIYF. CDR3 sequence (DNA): TGTGCCATCCAGCGGGCTCGGGACACCATATATTTT.

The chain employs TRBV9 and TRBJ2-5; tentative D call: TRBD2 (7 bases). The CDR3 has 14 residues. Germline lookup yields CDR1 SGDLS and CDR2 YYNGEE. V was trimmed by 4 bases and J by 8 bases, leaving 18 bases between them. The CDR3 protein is CASSLAREGDTQYF. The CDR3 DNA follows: TGTGCCAGCAGCCTAGCTAGGGAGGGGGACACCCAGTACTTC.